The 22 T cell receptor beta chains below all came from one sample that was sequenced in a study of blood T cell repertoires in COVID-19. Profiled with immunoSEQ multiplex PCR; TCRdb holds only in-frame clones, not every one. The data contain 70,000 or so clones, around 87% of them singletons. Specimen: peripheral blood. Every receptor here comes from a man in his forties with COVID-19, enrolled during active disease.

The V call is TRBV4-1, the J call TRBJ2-5; a possible D gene is TRBD1 (5 bases). Germline V gives CDR1 MGHRA, CDR2 YSYEKL. With 0 bases removed from V and 2 bases from J, the gap between germline ends came to 16 bases. The CDR3 runs 17 residues. The CDR3 reads CASSQDTGFWLQETQYF. The CDR3 DNA is TGCGCCAGCAGCCAAGATACAGGTTTTTGGCTACAAGAGACCCAGTACTTC.

This chain links TRBV30 with TRBJ1-5; 8 bases are shared with TRBD1. CDR3 length equals 13 residues. Germline trimming cut 5 bases from V and 7 bases from J; bases unmatched to any gene: 7. Germline CDR1 is GTSNPN and CDR2 is SVGIG (reference sequence). This CDR3 is CAWATTGEQPQHF. The CDR3 nucleotides read TGTGCCTGGGCAACGACAGGGGAACAGCCCCAGCATTTT. The full variable domain, in which reference TRBV30 and TRBJ1-5 provide the parts outside the CDR3, is SQTIHQWPATLVQPVGSPLSLECTVEGTSNPNLYWYRQAAGRGLQLLFYSVGIGQISSEVPQNLSASRPQDRQFILSSKKLLLSDSGFYLCAWATTGEQPQHFGDGTRLSIL.

For the CDR3, the DNA is TGTGCCAGCAGTTACTCGAAGACAGGGGTTGGTTCACCCCTCCACTTT. Its translation: CASSYSKTGVGSPLHF. V is TRBV6-5 and J is TRBJ1-6; 8 positions match TRBD1. The CDR3 spans 16 residues. The V and J ends lost 0 bases and 9 bases, in that order; junction bases with no gene match: 7. The germline CDR1 and CDR2 sequences are MNHEY and SVGAGI.

A single count supports this clone. The chain joins TRBV13 to TRBJ2-5; 10 bases map to TRBD1. After removal of 5 bases from V and 5 bases from J, the junction contained 5 bases not matched to a gene. CDR1 PRHDT and CDR2 FYEKMQ come from the germline V gene (reference sequence). This CDR3 region has 14 residues. The CDR3 nucleotides are TGTGCCAGCAGCCGGGACAGGGGCGGGGAGACCCAGTACTTC. Its protein is CASSRDRGGETQYF.

This clone was counted once. The chain couples TRBV5-5 to TRBJ1-6; 8 positions match TRBD1. Trimming removed 0 bases from V and 5 bases from J; junction bases left unmatched: 7. Germline CDR1 and CDR2: SGHKS and YYEKEE (reference sequence). This CDR3 is 17 amino acids long. CDR3 region: CASSLDDRGEDNSPLHF. The CDR3 bases are TGTGCCAGCAGCTTGGATGACAGGGGAGAGGATAATTCACCCCTCCACTTT.

The gene calls are TRBV3-1 (or the pseudogene TRBV3-2) and TRBJ1-1; no firm D call. CDR1 is LGHDT and CDR2 is YNNKEL in the germline V gene (reference sequence). Between the trimmed V and J ends, which lost 2 bases and 0 bases, there was a span of 4 bases. The CDR3 contains 13 residues. In DNA form, the CDR3 reads TGTGCCAGCAGCCAAACAGTGAACACTGAAGCTTTCTTT. This translates into CASSQTVNTEAFF.

This chain joins TRBV29-1 and TRBJ2-3; 9 bases agree with TRBD2. Germline V gene data show CDR1 as SQVTM and CDR2 as ANQGSEA. This CDR3 contains 14 residues. This CDR3 is CRAVAGESTDTQYF. CDR3 bases: TGCAGGGCTGTAGCGGGGGAGAGCACAGATACGCAGTATTTT.

This clone appeared once. The rearrangement links TRBV7-2 to TRBJ2-5; a weak D match, TRBD2 (5 bases). This CDR3 spans 16 amino acids. From germline, CDR1 is SGHTA and CDR2 FQGNSA. V dropped 1 base and J dropped 0 bases, with 12 bases sitting between them. This CDR3 reads CASSLGGIGYQETQYF. CDR3 nucleotide sequence: TGTGCCAGCAGCTTAGGAGGGATTGGGTACCAAGAGACCCAGTACTTC.

The genes are TRBV27 and TRBJ1-5, with a possible D match to TRBD1 (5 bases). The V end was cut by 2 bases, the J end by 6 bases, with 17 bases between. Germline V gene data show CDR1 as MNHEY and CDR2 as SMNVEV (reference sequence). This CDR3 has 16 amino acids. CDR3 sequence: CASSLGGRGGGQPQHF. DNA of the CDR3: TGTGCCAGCAGTTTAGGGGGGAGGGGCGGCGGTCAGCCCCAGCATTTT.

The genes are TRBV28 and TRBJ1-1, with D tentatively TRBD1 (6 bases). Germline V gives CDR1 MDHEN, CDR2 SYDVKM. V gave up 2 bases and J gave up 5 bases, with 12 bases separating them. The CDR3 contains 14 residues. The CDR3 reads CASSLVWGHTEAFF. The CDR3 region has the DNA TGTGCCAGCAGTTTAGTCTGGGGGCATACTGAAGCTTTCTTT.

The chain employs TRBV5-1 and TRBJ2-5; 9 nucleotides line up with TRBD2. The CDR3 length is 14 residues. The V and J ends lost 2 bases and 5 bases, in that order; junction bases with no gene match: 4. Germline V gene data show CDR1 as SGHRS and CDR2 as YFSETQ. CDR3 coding DNA: TGCGCCAGCAGCTTTGGTGCGGGGGGGGAGACCCAGTACTTC. Its translation: CASSFGAGGETQYF.

J is TRBJ2-6 and V is TRBV6-6; 9 bases match TRBD1. This CDR3 region has 16 residues. Looked up from germline, CDR1 is MNHNY and CDR2 is SVGAGI (reference sequence). Trimming at V came to 4 bases and at J to 2 bases, leaving 3 bases not matched to a gene. CDR3 coding DNA: TGTGCCAGCAGTTTACGACAGGGGGCTGGGGCCAACGTCCTGACTTTC. It yields the protein CASSLRQGAGANVLTF.

The J gene is TRBJ2-3, the V gene TRBV7-9; tentative D call: TRBD2 (5 bases). The CDR3 is 11 residues long. Germline V CDR1 and CDR2: SEHNR, FQNEAQ (reference sequence). Trimming pared 5 bases from V and 6 bases from J, leaving 6 bases between. The CDR3 DNA follows: TGTGCCAGCAGCAGAGGGGATACGCAGTATTTT. Translating it yields CASSRGDTQYF.

The chain employs TRBV5-6 and TRBJ2-5, with 8 bases matching TRBD2. This CDR3 region has 14 residues. With V trimmed by 4 bases and J by 5 bases, 7 bases remained unmatched. From germline, CDR1 is SGHDT and CDR2 YYEEEE. DNA for the CDR3: TGTGCCAGCAGCATGAGGCTAGCGGGCGAGACCCAGTACTTC. Its protein is CASSMRLAGETQYF.

The J gene is TRBJ2-5, the V gene TRBV7-9; perhaps TRBD1 as D (5 bases). V dropped 5 bases and J dropped 5 bases, with 15 bases sitting between them. Germline assignment: CDR1 SEHNR and CDR2 FQNEAQ (reference sequence). CDR3 size: 14 residues. This chain's CDR3 is CASSPLSRAETQYF. The CDR3 DNA reads as TGTGCCAGCAGCCCCTTGTCCAGGGCCGAGACCCAGTACTTC.

The chain has TRBV7-6 and TRBJ1-4; 7 bases fit TRBD1. Germline V lookup: CDR1 SGHVS, CDR2 FNYEAQ. V lost 3 bases, J lost 7 bases, and 8 bases stayed unmatched. The length of the CDR3 is 15 residues. DNA for the CDR3: TGTGCCAGCAGCTTCCGGGACAGTAAATTTGAAAAACTGTTTTTT. Translating gives CASSFRDSKFEKLFF.

This chain links TRBV5-1 with TRBJ2-1, with 7 bases fitting TRBD1. Germline V gene sequence: CDR1 SGHRS, CDR2 YFSETQ. The ends lost 4 bases at V and 4 bases at J; junction bases unmatched: 8. The CDR3 totals 15 residues. The CDR3 coding sequence is TGCGCCAGCAGCGCTGGGACAGACTCGTACAATGAGCAGTTCTTC. Amino acid sequence: CASSAGTDSYNEQFF. Together with reference TRBV5-1 and TRBJ2-1, the CDR3 gives the full variable domain: KAGVTQTPRYLIKTRGQQVTLSCSPISGHRSVSWYQQTPGQGLQFLFEYFSETQRNKGNFPGRFSGRQFSNSRSEMNVSTLELGDSALYLCASSAGTDSYNEQFFGPGTRLTVL.

The V call is TRBV2, the J call TRBJ1-5, with 8 bases matching TRBD1. With V trimmed by 8 bases and J by 3 bases, 9 bases remained unmatched. Germline CDR1 is SNHLY and CDR2 is FYNNEI. The length of the CDR3 is 15 residues. In nucleotides, the CDR3 is TGTGCCAGCTGCTCCCTGACAGGGGTCAATCAGCCCCAGCATTTT. It codes for CASCSLTGVNQPQHF.

This rearrangement joins TRBV10-3 to TRBJ1-2; TRBD1 matches at 8 bases. Trimming took 7 bases from V and 3 from J; bases not matched to a gene: 7. This CDR3 region has 14 residues. Germline V gene sequence: CDR1 ENHRY, CDR2 SYGVKD. CDR3 protein: CAIKGQGVDYGYTF. The CDR3 DNA follows: TGTGCCATCAAAGGACAGGGAGTGGACTATGGCTACACCTTC.

V gene TRBV5-5 combines with J gene TRBJ1-5; 9 bases agree with TRBD1. With 1 base clipped from V and 8 bases from J, the junction kept 4 bases outside the gene matches. CDR3 length equals 14 residues. CDR1 is SGHKS and CDR2 is YYEKEE in the germline V gene (reference sequence). CDR3 loop: CASSLKGTGKPQHF. CDR3 DNA: TGTGCCAGCAGCTTGAAGGGGACAGGGAAGCCCCAGCATTTT.

The chain combines TRBV5-6 with TRBJ2-7; 8 nucleotides agree with TRBD1. The CDR3 totals 14 residues. Unmatched junction bases numbered 8, after V lost 4 bases and J lost 5 bases. Germline lookup yields CDR1 SGHDT and CDR2 YYEEEE. In DNA, the CDR3 is TGTGCCAGCAGCCCGGGACAGGTGGGGGACGAGCAGTACTTC. Its translation is CASSPGQVGDEQYF.

The CDR3 DNA is TGTGCCAGCAGCTTCCAGGGGGCCAACATTCAGTACTTC. Translation gives CASSFQGANIQYF. The V call is TRBV11-2, the J call TRBJ2-4; TRBD1 aligns across 8 bases. Per germline, CDR1 SGHAT and CDR2 FQNNGV. Germline trimming cut 3 bases from V and 7 bases from J; bases unmatched to any gene: 2. This CDR3 comprises 13 residues.